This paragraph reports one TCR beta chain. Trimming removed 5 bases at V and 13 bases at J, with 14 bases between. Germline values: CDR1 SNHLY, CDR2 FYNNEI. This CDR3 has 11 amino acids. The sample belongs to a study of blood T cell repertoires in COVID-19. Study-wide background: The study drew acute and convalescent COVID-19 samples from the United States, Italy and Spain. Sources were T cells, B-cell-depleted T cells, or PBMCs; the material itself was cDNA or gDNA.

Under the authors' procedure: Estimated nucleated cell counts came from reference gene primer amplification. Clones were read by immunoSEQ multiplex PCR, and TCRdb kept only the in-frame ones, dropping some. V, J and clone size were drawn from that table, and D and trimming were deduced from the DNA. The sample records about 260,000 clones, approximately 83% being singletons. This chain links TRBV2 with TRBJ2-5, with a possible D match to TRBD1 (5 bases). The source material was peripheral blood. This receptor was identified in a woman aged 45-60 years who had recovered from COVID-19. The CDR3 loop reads CASSTDSMRYF. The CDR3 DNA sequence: TGTGCCAGCAGTACAGACAGTATGCGGTACTTC.